The entry below describes one T cell receptor beta chain. A much larger clone lies one base from this, so it may be a read error. The CDR3 does not close with the conserved phenylalanine or tryptophan, likely indicating a read error. The data derive from a study of blood T cells in healthy people across ages. The authors ran a second PCR of about 6 to 11 cycles using a sample-barcoded 5' primer and a J-beta primer mix. All cDNA molecules were each tagged by a template-switch adaptor with 12 random nucleotides. One entry per CDR3 protein, called by TCRdb with MiXCR from the 5' RACE reads. The sample holds 750,000 to 1,000,000 distinct CDR3 sequences, 25% to 30% seen once. This CDR3 has 15 residues. Germline assignment: CDR1 MGHRA and CDR2 YSYEKL. V was cut by 4 bases and J by 3 bases, with 13 bases left in between. These data also formed part of another study, on T cells of mothers and their children. Per that study: Per mother, over 9.5 million TCR beta CDR3 reads were obtained; per child, a few million. Similar effects of thymic selection on TCR recombination output were recorded in related and unrelated pairs. The authors detected no persistent microchimeric T cell clones.

The chain joins TRBV4-1 to TRBJ2-1, with a weak D call TRBD1 (6 bases). The sequenced sample consisted of blood. The receptor was derived from a woman aged 40 to 50 in good health. CDR3: CASSLGQYDYNEQFV. DNA for the CDR3: TGCGCCAGCAGCCTCGGACAGTATGACTACAATGAGCAGTTCGTC.